This T cell receptor beta chain was captured in a study of blood T cell repertoires in COVID-19. Clones were sequenced by immunoSEQ multiplex PCR, and TCRdb holds only the in-frame ones, with some missing. The data show over 250,000 clones, with about 89% seen just once and approximately 5.3% held by the top ten. Trimming shortened V by 6 bases and J by 2 bases, and 11 bases separated the two germline ends. The CDR3 sequence is 15 residues long. The V gene's germline CDR1 is LNHDA and CDR2 SQIVND (reference sequence). What was sequenced was PBMCs or T cells enriched from blood (not recorded which). This sequence was found in a woman in her 30s who had recovered from COVID-19. The J gene is TRBJ1-6, the V gene TRBV19; no clear D gene. CDR3 DNA sequence: TGTGCCAGTAGCGCGGGCAGAACCTATAATTCACCCCTCCACTTT. This encodes CASSAGRTYNSPLHF.